The rows below give T cell receptor beta chains drawn from one sample of a study of T-cell memory formation after mild COVID-19. TCRdb redid the calling of the 5' RACE reads with MiXCR, one entry per CDR3 protein. The sample consists of 550,000 to 650,000 distinct CDR3 sequences, 15% to 20% of them appearing once. The sequencing sample was made of PBMCs or a T cell subset sorted from them (not recorded which). The receptor source for this set is an adult woman who had mild COVID-19 (a few samples of this study predate the infection). Cell type and time point are not known. Each CDR3 is given with its conserved first and last residue. Each record gives: CDR3 length, D gene, J gene, clone size, V gene, CDR3 DNA, CDR3 protein. A D gene is named only where the DNA matches it firmly. Size values are once, few and many counts, or a class for expanded clones, and some rows have none.

>15|NA|TRBJ1-1|few|TRBV29-1
TGCAGCGCTAGTCATTCGTGGGGGGAAGGAGCTGAAGCTTTCTTT
CSASHSWGEGAEAFF
>15|NA|TRBJ2-3|NA|TRBV5-4
TGTGCCAGCAGCTTGGGTGGGCTCACCACAGATACGCAGTATTTT
CASSLGGLTTDTQYF
>15|TRBD2|TRBJ2-1|NA|TRBV6-6
TGTGCCAGCAGCCTCCCACTAGCGGGGGACAATGAGCAGTTCTTC
CASSLPLAGDNEQFF
>17|NA|TRBJ2-2|NA|TRBV24-1
TGTGCCACCAGTGCGATAGGGACGGATATGGGTTTCGGGGAGCTGTTTTTT
CATSAIGTDMGFGELFF
>13|TRBD2|TRBJ2-7|NA|TRBV29-1
TGCAGCGTTGTCGGGGGGATCTCCTACGAGCAGTACTTC
CSVVGGISYEQYF
>14|NA|TRBJ2-3|NA|TRBV11-2
TGTGCCAGCAAGGAGGAGAGACTCACAGATACGCAGTATTTT
CASKEERLTDTQYF
>15|NA|TRBJ2-1|NA|TRBV30
TGTGCCTGGAGTGTAATGGGTAGCTCCTACAATGAGCAGTTCTTC
CAWSVMGSSYNEQFF
>21|NA|TRBJ2-2|few|TRBV10-1
TGCGCCAGCAGTGTAGGCCTGGGGGGTGCAACAATCCCATCGAACACCGGGGAGCTGTTTTTT
CASSVGLGGATIPSNTGELFF
>14|TRBD1|TRBJ2-5|few|TRBV7-9
TGTGCCAGCAGCTTCACAGGGGGCGGAGAGACCCAGTACTTC
CASSFTGGGETQYF
>16|TRBD1|TRBJ1-2|once|TRBV5-4
TGTGCCAGCAGCCCTATCCCGGGACAGTCTGACTATGGCTACACCTTC
CASSPIPGQSDYGYTF
>17|TRBD1|TRBJ2-1|NA|TRBV19
TGTGCCAGTAGTCCCCGTCGTAGGGACAGCGATAACAATGAGCAGTTCTTC
CASSPRRRDSDNNEQFF
>14|NA|TRBJ2-7|medium-sized|TRBV15
TGTGCCACCAGCAGAGACCGGGGTAGCTACGAGCAGTACTTC
CATSRDRGSYEQYF
>15|NA|TRBJ2-1|few|TRBV4-1
TGCGCCAGCGACGAGGGAGAGGGGGGTTACAATGAGCAGTTCTTC
CASDEGEGGYNEQFF
>13|NA|TRBJ1-1|NA|TRBV29-1
TGCAGCGTATTGACAGGTCTGAACACTGAAGCTTTCTTT
CSVLTGLNTEAFF
>16|TRBD2|TRBJ2-3|NA|TRBV6-4
TGTGCCAGCAGTCCGACTAGCGGGACTGGGACAGATACGCAGTATTTT
CASSPTSGTGTDTQYF
>12|NA|TRBJ2-3|few|TRBV2
TGTGCCAGCACCCTGTCGGGTGATACGCAGTATTTT
CASTLSGDTQYF
>14|TRBD1|TRBJ2-3|NA|TRBV12-3/TRBV12-4
TGTGCCAGCAGCCGCCGACAGGGGGTAGATACGCAGTATTTT
CASSRRQGVDTQYF
>15|NA|TRBJ1-5|NA|TRBV7-2
TGTGCCAGCAGCTTAGTTCAGGGGTCAAATCAGCCCCAGCATTTT
CASSLVQGSNQPQHF
>14|TRBD2|TRBJ2-5|NA|TRBV12-3/TRBV12-4
TGTGCCAGCTGGCTAGCGGGGGGAGGGGAGACCCAGTACTTC
CASWLAGGGETQYF
>14|TRBD2|TRBJ2-1|few|TRBV13
TGTGCCAGCCAGCGGGGGAGAACCTACAATGAGCAGTTCTTC
CASQRGRTYNEQFF
>20|NA|TRBJ2-1|few|TRBV20-1
TGCAGTGCTAGAGCCACGCACAGGGACCTACCTCGTACCTCCTACAATGAGCAGTTCTTC
CSARATHRDLPRTSYNEQFF
>16|TRBD1|TRBJ2-1|NA|TRBV18
TGTGCCAGCTCATCCCAAGGGACAGGGGGCCACAATGAGCAGTTCTTC
CASSSQGTGGHNEQFF
>14|NA|TRBJ2-7|few|TRBV10-3
TGTGCCATCAGTGAGTCGAGAGAAAGGGTGGTGCAGTACTTC
CAISESRERVVQYF
>16|TRBD2|TRBJ2-3|NA|TRBV7-9
TGTGCCAGCAGCTCGAACAGCGGGAGGGCCAGAGATACGCAGTATTTT
CASSSNSGRARDTQYF
>14|TRBD2|TRBJ2-3|many|TRBV5-5
TGTGCCAGCAGCTTGGGTAGCGGGGTTGGGACGCAGTATTTT
CASSLGSGVGTQYF
>13|NA|TRBJ2-2|few|TRBV4-1
TGCGCCAGCAGCCCGACTCGGCCCGGGGAGCTGTTTTTT
CASSPTRPGELFF
>16|TRBD1|TRBJ1-4|NA|TRBV15
TGTGCCACCAGCAGACGCCCCCGACAGGGAAGTGAAAAACTGTTTTTT
CATSRRPRQGSEKLFF